A single TCR beta chain is shown here with its context. Its antigen is as yet unknown. TCRdb analysed the reads with MiXCR anew, one entry per CDR3 protein. The sample shows about 9,500 distinct CDR3 sequences, about 18% of them seen only once. These data come from a study of liver allograft versus peripheral blood T cells. About the research overall: Repertoires from peripheral blood of liver transplant recipients were compared with those inside their transplanted livers.

V was pared by 4 bases and J by 2 bases, with 10 bases between. The CDR3 contains 14 residues. The germline gives CDR1 SGHKS, CDR2 YYEKEE (reference sequence). Study-wide findings and caveats: Liver allograft repertoires of T cell receptors reportedly diverged from peripheral blood repertoires.

V gene TRBV5-5 combines with J gene TRBJ1-5, with D maybe TRBD1 (6 bases). The receptor was derived from a human patient who had a liver transplant. T cells may partly derive from the graft donor. The CDR3: CASSAGGGNQPQHF. The CDR3 nucleotides read TGTGCCAGCAGCGCGGGGGGCGGCAATCAGCCCCAGCATTTT.